Shown below are 14 T cell receptor beta chains from a single sample sequenced in a study of beta chain features in type 1 diabetes. The study, taken as a whole, reports: Across all four CD4+ subsets, people with type 1 diabetes showed modestly shorter TCRB CDR3s.

Reverse transcribing all isolated RNA meant expressed TCRB transcripts were sequenced. TCRdb's copy holds only in-frame clones and misses some; the assay was immunoSEQ multiplex PCR. The sample carries hundreds of thousands of clones, 15% recorded once. No antigen is known for these receptors. Sequenced input: naive CD4+ T cells from blood. Receptors were obtained from a man aged 18 to 29 with type 1 diabetes.

This clone was found a few times. The gene calls are TRBV25-1 and TRBJ2-5; possibly TRBD2 for D (7 bases). CDR1 and CDR2 (germline): MGHDK, SYGVNS. V was shortened by 6 bases and J by 1 base, with 15 bases between the two germline ends. The length of the CDR3 is 15 residues. The CDR3 region has the DNA TGTGCCAGCAGCGCGCCGGGGGGCGGCCAAGAGACCCAGTACTTC. The encoded protein is CASSAPGGGQETQYF.

This chain uses TRBV18 with TRBJ1-1; the D is unclear. This CDR3 has 17 residues. The ends were cut back, 0 bases at V and 0 bases at J, with 14 bases in the middle. The V gene's germline CDR1 is KGHSH and CDR2 LQKENI. The CDR3 region is CASSPPESVYVNTEAFF. The DNA of the CDR3 is TGTGCCAGCTCACCACCGGAGTCAGTATACGTGAACACTGAAGCTTTCTTT.

This clone was detected a few times. The rearrangement uses TRBV27 and TRBJ2-4; TRBD2 is a possible D gene (7 bases). Germline V gene lookup returns CDR1 MNHEY and CDR2 SMNVEV (reference sequence). Deletions cut 6 bases from V and 7 bases from J, with 19 bases between. The CDR3 loop spans 15 amino acids. CDR3 residues: CASSLKDGGRNIQYF. Here the CDR3 DNA reads TGTGCCAGCAGCCTAAAGGACGGGGGGCGTAACATTCAGTACTTC.

This clone was detected a few times. This chain joins TRBV18 and TRBJ1-3; D not resolved. CDR1 and CDR2 (germline): KGHSH, LQKENI. The germline V and J ends were trimmed by 6 bases and 4 bases, with 10 bases remaining between them. CDR3 length: 13 amino acids. CDR3 nucleotide sequence: TGTGCCAGCTCGCAGGTGGTGGGAAACACCATATATTTT. Protein sequence: CASSQVVGNTIYF.

The chain has TRBV7-6 and TRBJ2-3, with 9 bases aligning to TRBD2. This CDR3 is 15 amino acids long. Germline V gene sequence: CDR1 SGHVS, CDR2 FNYEAQ. Trimming at V came to 0 bases and at J to 4 bases, leaving 2 bases not matched to a gene. CDR3 protein: CASSLARGGPDTQYF. CDR3 nucleotides: TGTGCCAGCAGCTTAGCGCGGGGGGGCCCAGATACGCAGTATTTT.

This clone was seen a handful of times. V is TRBV2 and J is TRBJ2-1; 9 nucleotides line up with TRBD1. The length of the CDR3 is 14 residues. Losses at the gene ends were 4 bases for V and 9 bases for J; bases not matched to a gene: 7. In germline, CDR1 is SNHLY, CDR2 FYNNEI. CDR3 in DNA: TGTGCCAGCAGTGGAGGACAGGGGATGGGTGAGCAGTTCTTC. It specifies CASSGGQGMGEQFF. The complete variable domain, with remaining parts taken from reference TRBV2 and TRBJ2-1, reads EPEVTQTPSHQVTQMGQEVILRCVPISNHLYFYWYRQILGQKVEFLVSFYNNEISEKSEIFDDQFSVERPDGSNFTLKIRSTKLEDSAMYFCASSGGQGMGEQFFGPGTRLTVL.

The chain has TRBV7-8 and TRBJ2-2; 8 positions agree with TRBD1. The CDR3 consists of 16 residues. Trimming took 4 bases from V and 3 from J; bases not matched to a gene: 7. Germline V gene lookup returns CDR1 SGHVS and CDR2 FQNEAQ. CDR3 amino acids: CASSSHRGSDTGELFF. The DNA for the CDR3 is TGTGCCAGCAGCTCCCACAGGGGGTCCGACACCGGGGAGCTGTTTTTT.

The chain joins TRBV28 to TRBJ2-1; 7 bases line up with TRBD2. The CDR3 has 15 residues. V lost 2 bases to trimming and J lost 5 bases; unmatched junction nucleotides: 6. Germline V CDR1 and CDR2: MDHEN, SYDVKM. This CDR3 is CASSLGGRVNNEQFF. The CDR3 DNA reads TGTGCCAGCAGTTTAGGCGGGAGAGTCAACAATGAGCAGTTCTTC.

The chain employs TRBV15 and TRBJ1-4, with D tentatively TRBD1 (5 bases). The CDR3 has 16 amino acids. The V end was cut by 5 bases, the J end by 3 bases, with 16 bases between. Germline V gene lookup returns CDR1 LNHNV and CDR2 YYDKDF (reference sequence). The CDR3: CATSLGLTAANEKLFF. CDR3 coding DNA: TGTGCCACCAGCCTAGGTTTGACAGCAGCTAATGAAAAACTGTTTTTT.

This clone was observed a few times. The chain has TRBV5-1 and TRBJ2-1, with 8 bases lining up with TRBD1. The CDR3 spans 13 residues. V trimming: 7 bases; J trimming: 5 bases; junction bases outside the gene matches: 5. Germline CDR1 and CDR2: SGHRS and YFSETQ. CDR3 coding DNA: TGCGCCAGCTGCCGGGACAGGCACAATGAGCAGTTCTTC. This gives the protein CASCRDRHNEQFF.

This clone was seen only once. Sequence at one end of the junction differs from germline and may be a read error. The rearrangement joins TRBV11-2 to TRBJ2-4, with TRBD1 matching 10 bases. The CDR3 is 17 amino acids. Germline V gene sequence: CDR1 SGHAT, CDR2 FQNNGV. Here the CDR3 DNA reads TGTGCCAGCAGCATAGACAGGGGGCGGTTGGCCAAAAACATTCAGTACTTC. This translates into CASSIDRGRLAKNIQYF.

This clone was recorded at least ten times. The chain couples TRBV7-9 to TRBJ2-5, with 8 bases identical to TRBD1. V dropped 7 bases and J dropped 7; count of bases not matched to a gene: 14. This CDR3 contains 15 residues. CDR1 and CDR2 from the germline V gene are SEHNR and FQNEAQ (reference sequence). CDR3 nucleotides: TGTGCCAGCACCTCTGACCAGGGGGCGATAGGGACCCAGTACTTC. Amino acid sequence: CASTSDQGAIGTQYF.

In its sample, this clone was seen a few times. The chain recombines TRBV6-5 with TRBJ2-7; 7 bases line up with TRBD1. The ends lost 0 bases at V and 4 bases at J; junction bases unmatched: 3. This CDR3 region has 14 residues. CDR1 is MNHEY, CDR2 SVGAGI, per germline. CDR3 in amino acids: CASSYSRQGYEQYF. The CDR3 nucleotides are TGTGCCAGCAGTTACTCACGACAGGGTTACGAGCAGTACTTC.

This clone was counted between two and nine times. Other DNA sequences in this specimen translate into the identical CDR3. The V call is TRBV9, the J call TRBJ2-7; 10 nucleotides agree with TRBD2. Germline-derived CDR1 and CDR2 are SGDLS and YYNGEE. This CDR3 region has 15 residues. With 0 bases clipped from V and 2 bases from J, the junction kept 2 bases outside the gene matches. As DNA, the CDR3 is TGTGCCAGCAGCGTAGGGACTAGCGGTACCTACGAGCAGTACTTC. Translated: CASSVGTSGTYEQYF.